A selection of T cell receptor beta chains follows, all from one sample in a study of memory CD4+ T cells and cytomegalovirus serostatus. Some clones are missing from TCRdb's copy, which holds only in-frame ones; the method was immunoSEQ multiplex PCR. The profile shows just under 60,000 clones, roughly three quarters of them singletons. The specimen was memory CD4+ T cells from blood. These receptors all stem from an adult in good health and CMV-seronegative. Both conserved end residues are part of each CDR3. Each record gives: CDR3 length, D gene, J gene, clone size, V gene, CDR3 protein, CDR3 DNA. The D gene is left open where the match is weak. Clone size is shown for a subset of rows, as once, few, many or a class of expanded clone.

12	.	TRBJ1-1	.	TRBV11-3	CASSTDSLGAFF	TGTGCCAGCAGCACTGACTCCCTCGGGGCTTTCTTT
14	TRBD1	TRBJ1-4	.	TRBV15	CATSYRGLGEKLFF	TGTGCCACCAGCTACAGGGGATTAGGCGAAAAACTGTTTTTT
14	TRBD1	TRBJ1-1	.	TRBV9	CASSVRDRGTEAFF	TGTGCCAGCAGCGTAAGGGACAGGGGGACTGAAGCTTTCTTT
14	.	TRBJ1-2	.	TRBV6-1	CASIRGRQDYGYTF	TGTGCCAGCATCAGAGGGCGCCAGGACTATGGCTACACCTTC
19	TRBD2	TRBJ2-1	.	TRBV13	CASRPGLAGGGVLNNEQFF	TGTGCCAGCAGACCGGGACTAGCGGGGGGAGGAGTGTTAAACAATGAGCAGTTCTTC
14	.	TRBJ1-3	.	TRBV4-1	CASSQANRGNTIYF	TGCGCCAGCAGCCAAGCTAACAGGGGAAACACCATATATTTT
16	.	TRBJ1-3	.	TRBV5-1	CASSVTGAGHGNTIYF	TGCGCCAGCAGCGTCACGGGCGCTGGGCACGGAAACACCATATATTTT
17	TRBD2	TRBJ2-7	.	TRBV4-2	CASSQPTGTSGAYEQYF	TGTGCCAGCAGCCAACCGACCGGGACTAGCGGAGCCTACGAGCAGTACTTC
14	.	TRBJ1-1	.	TRBV7-8	CASSLGHANTEAFF	TGTGCCAGCAGCTTGGGACATGCGAACACTGAAGCTTTCTTT
13	TRBD1	TRBJ2-1	.	TRBV28	CASSLQGANEQFF	TGTGCCAGCAGTTTACAGGGGGCTAATGAGCAGTTCTTC
15	.	TRBJ2-5	.	TRBV7-9	CASSRDGGGGETQYF	TGTGCCAGCAGTCGCGACGGGGGTGGAGGGGAGACCCAGTACTTC
12	.	TRBJ1-5	.	TRBV12-5	CASGLDSQPQHF	TGTGCTAGTGGTTTGGACAGTCAGCCCCAGCATTTT
19	TRBD2	TRBJ2-5	once	TRBV28	CASSLSGLTRWEGQETQYF	TGTGCCAGCAGTTTATCGGGACTAACGCGATGGGAGGGACAAGAGACCCAGTACTTC
16	.	TRBJ1-1	.	TRBV5-6	CASSFGQSRVNTEAFF	TGTGCCAGCAGCTTCGGACAGTCGAGGGTGAACACTGAAGCTTTCTTT
17	TRBD1	TRBJ1-3	.	TRBV7-9	CASSWVPGQHSGNTIYF	TGTGCCAGCAGCTGGGTACCGGGACAGCACTCTGGAAACACCATATATTTT
16	.	TRBJ1-1	few	TRBV18	CASSPSGGTVNTEAFF	TGTGCCAGCTCACCAAGCGGCGGGACGGTGAACACTGAAGCTTTCTTT
15	TRBD1	TRBJ1-2	.	TRBV7-8	CASSPGQGIAYGYTF	TGTGCCAGCAGCCCCGGACAGGGTATTGCCTATGGCTACACCTTC
16	TRBD1	TRBJ1-2	.	TRBV6-6	CASRVLEGQGARGYTF	TGTGCCAGCAGAGTTTTGGAGGGACAGGGGGCGAGGGGCTACACCTTC
14	TRBD1	TRBJ2-7	once	TRBV6-1	CASSTRTGTYEQYF	TGTGCCAGCAGTACTCGGACAGGGACCTACGAGCAGTACTTC
12	.	TRBJ1-2	.	TRBV6-1	CASSFAEYGYTF	TGTGCCAGCAGTTTCGCTGAGTATGGCTACACCTTC
14	.	TRBJ2-5	once	TRBV5-6	CAGSRGLSAETQYF	TGTGCCGGCAGTAGGGGACTTTCCGCGGAGACCCAGTACTTC
17	.	TRBJ2-4	.	TRBV11-2	CASSFTKSGPAKNIQYF	TGTGCCAGCAGCTTTACTAAGAGCGGGCCTGCCAAAAACATTCAGTACTTC
11	.	TRBJ2-7	.	TRBV6-6	CASSQVYEQYF	TGTGCCAGCAGTCAAGTATACGAGCAGTACTTC
14	.	TRBJ1-4	.	TRBV19	CASSMRPNNEKLFF	TGTGCCAGTAGTATGAGGCCGAATAATGAAAAACTGTTTTTT
15	.	TRBJ1-2	.	TRBV4-3	CASSQGQKIRYGYTF	TGCGCCAGCAGCCAAGGACAGAAAATTAGGTATGGCTACACCTTC